This entry lists 14 T cell receptor beta chains sequenced from one sample in a study of Ad26.COV2.S vaccination and SARS-CoV-2 variants. Some clones are missing from TCRdb's copy, which holds only in-frame ones; the method was immunoSEQ multiplex PCR. Among some 250,000 clones, roughly 88% were seen once, and the ten largest hold around a tenth. Noted treatment: about 20 received Ad26.COV2.S at low or high dose, single or two shots; several received placebo; per-sample allocation not given. Sample collection was performed on day 63 after the first vaccine or placebo injection. The specimen comprised peripheral blood, sampled in a trial of Ad26.COV2.S vaccine versus placebo. All receptors derive from a person between 18 and 65 years old who received the Ad26.COV2.S COVID-19 vaccine or a placebo.

CDR3 sequence (DNA): TGTGCCAGCAGCTTAGATGGTGCAAATTCACCCCTCCACTTT. Translation: CASSLDGANSPLHF. The chain couples TRBV7-2 to TRBJ1-6; D gene unclear. Germline CDR1 reads SGHTA; CDR2 reads FQGNSA. Trimming took 1 base from V and 7 from J, leaving 8 bases between them. The CDR3 covers 14 residues.

This clone was seen only once. This chain connects TRBV25-1 to TRBJ2-7; D is unresolved. Trimming shortened V by 6 bases and J by 2 bases, and 5 bases separated the two germline ends. Germline CDR1 is MGHDK and CDR2 is SYGVNS. The CDR3 is 11 residues long. CDR3 in amino acids: CASRGTYEQYF. The CDR3 nucleotides read TGTGCCAGCAGGGGCACCTACGAGCAGTACTTC.

This clone was counted once. The genes are TRBV4-3 and TRBJ2-7, with TRBD2 matching 10 bases. The CDR3 loop spans 16 amino acids. CDR1 LGHNA and CDR2 YSLEER come from the germline V gene. V lost 1 base, J lost 3 bases, and 6 bases stayed unmatched. CDR3 sequence reads: CASSQVKRGGIYEQYF. CDR3 nucleotides: TGCGCCAGCAGCCAAGTTAAGCGGGGGGGAATCTACGAGCAGTACTTC.

The rearrangement joins TRBV27 to TRBJ2-1, with D perhaps TRBD2 (6 bases). The germline CDR1 and CDR2 sequences are MNHEY and SMNVEV (reference sequence). The CDR3 totals 13 residues. The V end was cut by 6 bases, the J end by 5 bases, with 11 bases between. For the CDR3, the DNA is TGTGCCAGCAGACCGGGACTGCACAATGAGCAGTTCTTC. Its translation is CASRPGLHNEQFF.

The chain is built from TRBV4-2 and TRBJ1-5; D remains ambiguous. The V and J ends lost 0 bases and 0 bases respectively, with 6 bases between them. CDR1 and CDR2 from the germline V gene are LGHNA and YNFKEQ. This CDR3 is built from 15 residues. As DNA, the CDR3 is TGTGCCAGCAGCCAAGATCCGGCTAGCAATCAGCCCCAGCATTTT. It codes for CASSQDPASNQPQHF.

This sequence joins TRBV14 and TRBJ1-1, with D uncertain. The ends were cut back, 0 bases at V and 1 base at J, with 6 bases in the middle. Germline V gene data show CDR1 as SGHDN and CDR2 as FVKESK. This CDR3 has 14 amino acids. Written as DNA, the CDR3 is TGTGCCAGCAGCCAAGAGTGGAAGAACACTGAAGCTTTCTTT. Its protein is CASSQEWKNTEAFF.

The chain couples TRBV11-3 to TRBJ2-1; 7 nucleotides align to TRBD2. Germline trimming cut 2 bases from V and 3 bases from J; bases unmatched to any gene: 13. CDR3 length: 18 residues. Germline assignment: CDR1 SGHNT and CDR2 YENEEA. CDR3 region: CASSLFRWASGYYNEQFF. The CDR3 nucleotides read TGTGCCAGCAGCTTATTTAGGTGGGCTAGCGGATACTACAATGAGCAGTTCTTC.

The chain combines TRBV27 with TRBJ2-5, with D tentatively TRBD2 (6 bases). Looked up from germline, CDR1 is MNHEY and CDR2 is SMNVEV (reference sequence). The CDR3 consists of 14 residues. Deletions cut 3 bases from V and 1 base from J, with 9 bases between. CDR3 DNA: TGTGCCAGCAGTTTGCTGGGGGGCCAAGAGACCCAGTACTTC. Encoded protein: CASSLLGGQETQYF.

The chain joins TRBV6-1 to TRBJ1-1, with 11 bases aligning to TRBD1. The CDR3 has 14 amino acids. CDR1 and CDR2 (germline): MNHNS, SASEGT. The trim removed 2 bases at V and 6 bases at J, leaving 2 bases unmatched. The CDR3 protein is CASSERTGGPEAFF. CDR3 nucleotides: TGTGCCAGCAGTGAAAGGACAGGGGGCCCTGAAGCTTTCTTT.

The V gene is TRBV28, the J gene TRBJ1-4, with D perhaps TRBD1 (5 bases). The CDR3 contains 17 residues. Between the trimmed V and J ends, which lost 5 bases and 0 bases, there was a span of 16 bases. CDR1 and CDR2 from the germline V gene are MDHEN and SYDVKM. The CDR3 loop is CASSRDSALATNEKLFF. In nucleotides, the CDR3 is TGTGCCAGCAGTCGTGACAGCGCCCTTGCAACTAATGAAAAACTGTTTTTT.

This chain uses TRBV14 with TRBJ1-6, with no clear D. CDR3 size: 13 residues. From germline, CDR1 is SGHDN and CDR2 FVKESK. The V end was cut by 3 bases, the J end by 6 bases, with 6 bases between. The DNA for the CDR3 is TGTGCCAGCAGCCAGGATATTAATTCACCCCTCCACTTT. Translated: CASSQDINSPLHF. The entire variable domain, with the rest obtained from reference TRBV14 and TRBJ1-6, is as follows: EAGVTQFPSHSVIEKGQTVTLRCDPISGHDNLYWYRRVMGKEIKFLLHFVKESKQDESGMPNNRFLAERTGGTYSTLKVQPAELEDSGVYFCASSQDINSPLHFGNGTRLTVT.

The J gene is TRBJ2-6, the V gene TRBV27; D remains unclear. Looked up from germline, CDR1 is MNHEY and CDR2 is SMNVEV (reference sequence). The length of the CDR3 is 14 residues. Between the trimmed V and J ends, which lost 6 bases and 4 bases, there was a span of 10 bases. CDR3 DNA sequence: TGTGCCAGCAGAAGGGAAACCGGGGCCAACGTCCTGACTTTC. Amino acid sequence: CASRRETGANVLTF.

The chain uses TRBV19 and TRBJ1-2, with 7 nucleotides matching TRBD1. The V gene end was trimmed by 3 bases and the J gene end by 1 base; junction bases not matched to a gene: 5. The germline gives CDR1 LNHDA, CDR2 SQIVND (reference sequence). The CDR3 totals 15 residues. DNA for the CDR3: TGTGCCAGTAGTATTCGGACAGGTCTTAACTATGGCTACACCTTC. It codes for CASSIRTGLNYGYTF.

The chain uses TRBV5-1 and TRBJ2-7, with D possibly matching TRBD1 (6 bases). Trimming pared 4 bases from V and 7 bases from J, leaving 12 bases between. There are 12 residues in the CDR3. Germline loops: CDR1 SGHRS, CDR2 YFSETQ. This chain's CDR3 is CASSPGVGEQYF. CDR3 nucleotides: TGCGCCAGCAGCCCAGGGGTGGGAGAGCAGTACTTC.